The present entry profiles one TCR beta chain with its context. With V trimmed by 1 base and J by 7 bases, 6 bases remained unmatched. The V gene's germline CDR1 is MNHNS and CDR2 SASEGT. The CDR3 is made up of 16 amino acids. The data belong to a study of blood T cell repertoires in COVID-19. Clones were sequenced by immunoSEQ multiplex PCR, and TCRdb holds only the in-frame ones, with some missing. The sample has over 250,000 clones, around 90% seen once. This TCR derives from a woman in her thirties with acute or convalescent COVID-19. Sequencing input: peripheral blood. This chain connects TRBV6-1 to TRBJ1-4, with 10 bases identical to TRBD1. Here the CDR3 reads CASSEVPGQGSEKLFF. CDR3 nucleotides: TGTGCCAGCAGTGAAGTTCCGGGACAGGGGAGTGAAAAACTGTTTTTT.